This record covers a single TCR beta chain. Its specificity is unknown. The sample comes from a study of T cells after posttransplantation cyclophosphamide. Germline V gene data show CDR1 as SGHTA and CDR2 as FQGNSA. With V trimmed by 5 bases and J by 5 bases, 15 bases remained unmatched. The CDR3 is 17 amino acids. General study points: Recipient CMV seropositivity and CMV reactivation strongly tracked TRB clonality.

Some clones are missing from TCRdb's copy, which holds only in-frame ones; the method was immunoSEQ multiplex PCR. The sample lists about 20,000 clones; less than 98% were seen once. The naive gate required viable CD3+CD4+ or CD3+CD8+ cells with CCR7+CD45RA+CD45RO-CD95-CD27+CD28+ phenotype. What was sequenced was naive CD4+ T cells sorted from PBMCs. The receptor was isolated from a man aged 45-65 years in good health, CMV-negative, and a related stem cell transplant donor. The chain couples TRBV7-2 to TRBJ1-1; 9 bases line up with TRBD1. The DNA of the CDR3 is TGTGCCAGCAGCACAACCCCCCCGGGACAGGGAGTGACTGAAGCTTTCTTT. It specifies CASSTTPPGQGVTEAFF.